These T cell receptor beta chains were read from a single sample in a study of TIL therapy for anti-PD-1-resistant metastatic lung cancer. Measured with immunoSEQ multiplex PCR; TCRdb has only the in-frame clones, and not every one. The table shows roughly 57,000 clones, with 75% to 90% occurring only once. Here the sequenced sample was blood, taken at baseline. The receptors derive from a person between 25 and 80 years old with non-small cell lung cancer. Each CDR3 is given with its conserved first and last residue. The D gene is left open where the match is weak. Clone sizes are given selectively: once, few, many, or a class where the clone is expanded.

cdr3_aa cdr3_nt clone_size v_call d_call j_call
CASSTYGEQFF TGTGCCAGCAGTACGTATGGTGAGCAGTTCTTC . TRBV6-5 . TRBJ2-1
CASSFRRGGEETQYF TGTGCCAGCTCCTTTCGCAGGGGGGGGGAAGAGACCCAGTACTTC . TRBV27 . TRBJ2-5
CASSFAGGGTDTQYF TGTGCCAGCAGCTTTGCAGGGGGAGGCACAGATACGCAGTATTTT few TRBV7-3 TRBD1 TRBJ2-3
CASSPNLVQGGNEQFF TGTGCCAGCAGCCCAAATCTCGTACAGGGGGGGAATGAGCAGTTCTTC . TRBV27 . TRBJ2-1
CASSLGGAKNIQYF TGTGCCAGCAGTCTTGGGGGAGCCAAAAACATTCAGTACTTC few TRBV11-2 . TRBJ2-4
CASSTTSGRAYEQFF TGTGCCAGTAGTACGACTAGCGGGAGGGCCTATGAGCAGTTCTTC few TRBV19 TRBD2 TRBJ2-1
CAWDRGGGYTF TGTGCCTGGGACAGGGGCGGTGGCTACACCTTC . TRBV30 TRBD1 TRBJ1-2
CASSDTQRQGGVSQPQHF TGTGCCAGCAGTGACACACAACGACAGGGAGGCGTTAGTCAGCCCCAGCATTTT few TRBV6-1 TRBD1 TRBJ1-5
CASSALGGLSYEQYF TGTGCCAGCAGCGCACTGGGGGGGTTGTCCTACGAGCAGTACTTC once TRBV2 TRBD2 TRBJ2-7
CASSQTLAAGGDEQFF TGTGCCAGCAGCCAGACACTAGCGGCCGGTGGGGATGAGCAGTTCTTC few TRBV3-1/TRBV3-2 TRBD2 TRBJ2-1
CASSARDRGFSGANVLTF TGTGCCAGTAGTGCCCGGGACAGGGGATTCTCTGGGGCCAACGTCCTGACTTTC . TRBV19 TRBD1 TRBJ2-6
CATSGQGQGFQPQHF TGTGCCACCAGTGGCCAGGGTCAGGGATTTCAGCCCCAGCATTTT . TRBV24-1 . TRBJ1-5
CASSDNQPQHF TGTGCCAGCAGTGACAATCAGCCCCAGCATTTT once TRBV25-1 . TRBJ1-5
CASSRDRSQPQHF TGTGCCAGCAGCCGGGACAGAAGTCAGCCCCAGCATTTT . TRBV7-8 TRBD1 TRBJ1-5